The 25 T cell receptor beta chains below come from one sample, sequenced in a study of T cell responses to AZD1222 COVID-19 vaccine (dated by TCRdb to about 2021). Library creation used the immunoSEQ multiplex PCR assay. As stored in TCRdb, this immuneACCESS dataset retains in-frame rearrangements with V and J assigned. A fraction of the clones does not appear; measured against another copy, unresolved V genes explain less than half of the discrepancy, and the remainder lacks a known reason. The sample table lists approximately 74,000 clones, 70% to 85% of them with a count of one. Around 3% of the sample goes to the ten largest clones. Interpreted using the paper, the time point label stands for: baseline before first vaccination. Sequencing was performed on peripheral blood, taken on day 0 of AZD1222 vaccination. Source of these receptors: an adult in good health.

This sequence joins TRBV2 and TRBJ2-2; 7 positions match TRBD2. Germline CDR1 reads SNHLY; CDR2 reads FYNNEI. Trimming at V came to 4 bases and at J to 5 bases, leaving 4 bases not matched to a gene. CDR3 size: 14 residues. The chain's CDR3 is CASSVGGTTGELFF. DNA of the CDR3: TGTGCCAGCAGTGTCGGGGGGACGACCGGGGAGCTGTTTTTT.

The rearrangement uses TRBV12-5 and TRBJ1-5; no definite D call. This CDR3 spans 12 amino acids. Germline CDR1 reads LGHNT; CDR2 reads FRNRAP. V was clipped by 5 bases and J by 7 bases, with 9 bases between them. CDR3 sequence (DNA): TGTGCTAGTGGTCCCCTGGAGCAGCCCCAGCATTTT. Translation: CASGPLEQPQHF.

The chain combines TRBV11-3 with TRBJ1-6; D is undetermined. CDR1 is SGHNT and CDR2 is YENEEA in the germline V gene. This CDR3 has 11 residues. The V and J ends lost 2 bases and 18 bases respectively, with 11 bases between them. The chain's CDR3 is CASSLNWLHHF. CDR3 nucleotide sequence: TGTGCCAGCAGCTTAAACTGGTTACACCACTTT.

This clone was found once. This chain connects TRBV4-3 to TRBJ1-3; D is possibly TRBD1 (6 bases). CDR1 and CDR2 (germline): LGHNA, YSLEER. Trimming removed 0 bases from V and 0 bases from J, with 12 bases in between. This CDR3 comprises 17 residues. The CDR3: CASSQDLGGASGNTIYF. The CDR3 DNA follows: TGCGCCAGCAGCCAAGATTTGGGGGGGGCCTCTGGAAACACCATATATTTT.

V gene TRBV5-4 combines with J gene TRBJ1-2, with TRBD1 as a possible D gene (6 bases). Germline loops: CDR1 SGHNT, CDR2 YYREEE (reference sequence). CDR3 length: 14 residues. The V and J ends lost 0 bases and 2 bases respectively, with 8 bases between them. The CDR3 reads CASSLEGGNYGYTF. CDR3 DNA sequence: TGTGCCAGCAGCTTGGAGGGGGGAAACTATGGCTACACCTTC.

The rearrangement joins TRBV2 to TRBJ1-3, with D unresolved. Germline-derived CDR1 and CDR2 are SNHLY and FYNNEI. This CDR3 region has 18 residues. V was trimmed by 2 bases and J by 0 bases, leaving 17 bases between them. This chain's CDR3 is CASSESQRYSNSGNTIYF. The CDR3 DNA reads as TGTGCCAGCAGTGAATCTCAAAGATACAGTAACTCTGGAAACACCATATATTTT.

Here the CDR3 reads CASSPRENEKLFF. The CDR3 DNA sequence: TGTGCCAGCTCACCTAGGGAAAATGAAAAACTGTTTTTT. The chain recombines TRBV18 with TRBJ1-4; D unresolved. The CDR3 is made up of 13 amino acids. Trimming cost V 3 bases and J 5 bases, with 7 bases left between them. Germline values: CDR1 KGHSH, CDR2 LQKENI. The whole variable domain, filled in from reference TRBV18 and TRBJ1-4, reads NAGVMQNPRHLVRRRGQEARLRCSPMKGHSHVYWYRQLPEEGLKFMVYLQKENIIDESGMPKERFSAEFPKEGPSILRIQQVVRGDSAAYFCASSPRENEKLFFGSGTQLSVL.

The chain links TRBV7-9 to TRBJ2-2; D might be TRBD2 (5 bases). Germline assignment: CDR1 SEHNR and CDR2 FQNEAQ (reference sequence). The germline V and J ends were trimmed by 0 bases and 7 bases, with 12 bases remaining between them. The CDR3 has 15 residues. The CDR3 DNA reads TGTGCCAGCAGCTTAGCCGGCGCCCGGGGCGGGGAGCTGTTTTTT. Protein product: CASSLAGARGGELFF.

CDR3 coding DNA: TGTGCCAGCACCGTGGACACTGACGGACCTGGAAGTGGCTACACCTTC. As protein: CASTVDTDGPGSGYTF. The V call is TRBV5-6, the J call TRBJ1-2; tentative D call: TRBD1 (5 bases). Trimming stripped 6 bases from V and 7 bases from J, with 25 bases between. Germline lookup yields CDR1 SGHDT and CDR2 YYEEEE. The CDR3 contains 16 residues.

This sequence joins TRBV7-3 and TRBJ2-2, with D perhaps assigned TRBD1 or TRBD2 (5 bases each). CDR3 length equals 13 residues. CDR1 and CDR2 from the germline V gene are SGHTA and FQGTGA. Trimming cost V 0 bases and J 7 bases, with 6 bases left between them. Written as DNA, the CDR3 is TGTGCCAGCAGCTTAACGGGGGACGGGGAGCTGTTTTTT. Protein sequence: CASSLTGDGELFF.

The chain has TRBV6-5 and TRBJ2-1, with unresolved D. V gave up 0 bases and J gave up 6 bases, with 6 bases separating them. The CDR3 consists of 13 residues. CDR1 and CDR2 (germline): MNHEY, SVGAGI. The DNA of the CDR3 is TGTGCCAGCAGTTACTCCCCGCGCAATGAGCAGTTCTTC. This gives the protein CASSYSPRNEQFF.

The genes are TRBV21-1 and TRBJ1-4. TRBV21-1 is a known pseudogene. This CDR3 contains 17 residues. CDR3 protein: CASSTRTPPGRAEKLFF. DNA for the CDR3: TGTGCCAGCAGCACAAGAACTCCGCCAGGGCGGGCTGAAAAACTGTTTTTT.

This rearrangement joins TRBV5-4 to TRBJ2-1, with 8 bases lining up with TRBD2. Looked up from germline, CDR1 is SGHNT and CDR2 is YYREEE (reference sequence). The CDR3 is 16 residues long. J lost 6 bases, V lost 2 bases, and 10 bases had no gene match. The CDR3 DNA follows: TGTGCCAGCAGCTTCTCCGGGACTAGGCAAGGCAATGAGCAGTTCTTC. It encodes CASSFSGTRQGNEQFF.

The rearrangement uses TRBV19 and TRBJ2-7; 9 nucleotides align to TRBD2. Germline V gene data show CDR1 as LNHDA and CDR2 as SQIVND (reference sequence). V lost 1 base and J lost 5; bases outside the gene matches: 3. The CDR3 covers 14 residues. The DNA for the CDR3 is TGTGCCAGTAGTATAGGTAGCGGGAGCCACGAGCAGTACTTC. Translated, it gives CASSIGSGSHEQYF.

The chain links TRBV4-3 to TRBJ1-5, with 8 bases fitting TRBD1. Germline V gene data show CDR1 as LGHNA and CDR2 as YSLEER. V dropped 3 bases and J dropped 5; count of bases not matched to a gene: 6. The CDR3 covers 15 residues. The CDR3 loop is CASSHDRGLDQPQHF. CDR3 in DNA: TGCGCCAGCAGCCACGACAGGGGATTGGATCAGCCCCAGCATTTT.

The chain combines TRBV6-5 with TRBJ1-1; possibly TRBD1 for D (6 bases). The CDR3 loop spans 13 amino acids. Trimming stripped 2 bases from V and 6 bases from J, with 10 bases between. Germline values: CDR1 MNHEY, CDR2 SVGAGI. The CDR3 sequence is CASSYPGTSEAFF. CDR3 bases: TGTGCCAGCAGTTACCCCGGGACATCTGAAGCTTTCTTT.

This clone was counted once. The CDR3 reads CASSARDSLTLNEKLFF. Written as DNA, the CDR3 is TGTGCCAGCAGCGCCCGGGACAGCCTCACCTTAAATGAAAAACTGTTTTTT. The chain has TRBV9 and TRBJ1-4, with 7 nucleotides matching TRBD1. The junction had 13 bases not matched to a gene; V was cut back by 3 bases and J by 5 bases. Germline assignment: CDR1 SGDLS and CDR2 YYNGEE. CDR3 length equals 17 residues. Combining the CDR3 with reference TRBV9 and TRBJ1-4 gives the whole variable domain DSGVTQTPKHLITATGQRVTLRCSPRSGDLSVYWYQQSLDQGLQFLIQYYNGEERAKGNILERFSAQQFPDLHSELNLSSLELGDSALYFCASSARDSLTLNEKLFFGSGTQLSVL.

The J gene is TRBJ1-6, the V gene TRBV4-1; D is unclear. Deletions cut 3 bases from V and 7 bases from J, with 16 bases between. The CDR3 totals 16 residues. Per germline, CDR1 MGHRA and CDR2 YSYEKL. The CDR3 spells CASSQNAAPGNSPLHF. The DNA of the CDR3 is TGCGCCAGCAGCCAGAATGCCGCACCCGGGAATTCACCCCTCCACTTT.

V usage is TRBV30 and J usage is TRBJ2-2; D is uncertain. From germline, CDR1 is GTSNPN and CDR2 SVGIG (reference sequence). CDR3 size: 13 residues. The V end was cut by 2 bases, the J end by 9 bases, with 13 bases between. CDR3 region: CAWSHGWMRELFF. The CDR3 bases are TGTGCCTGGAGTCACGGTTGGATGAGGGAGCTGTTTTTT.

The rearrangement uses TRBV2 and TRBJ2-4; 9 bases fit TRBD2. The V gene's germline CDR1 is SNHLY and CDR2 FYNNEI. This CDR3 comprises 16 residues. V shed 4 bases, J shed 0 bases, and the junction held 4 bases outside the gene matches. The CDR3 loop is CASSGLADLAKNIQYF. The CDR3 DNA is TGTGCCAGCAGTGGACTAGCGGACTTAGCCAAAAACATTCAGTACTTC.

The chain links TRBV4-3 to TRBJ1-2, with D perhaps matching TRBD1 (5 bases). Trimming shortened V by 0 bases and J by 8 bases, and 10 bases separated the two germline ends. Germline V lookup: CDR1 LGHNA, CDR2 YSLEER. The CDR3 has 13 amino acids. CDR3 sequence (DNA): TGCGCCAGCAGCCAAGATCGGGGCGGCGGCTACACCTTC. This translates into CASSQDRGGGYTF.

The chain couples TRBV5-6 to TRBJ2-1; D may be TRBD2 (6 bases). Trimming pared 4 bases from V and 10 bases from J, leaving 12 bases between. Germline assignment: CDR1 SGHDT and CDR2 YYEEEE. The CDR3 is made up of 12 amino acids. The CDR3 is CASSLTAGEQFF. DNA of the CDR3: TGTGCCAGCAGCCTAACGGCGGGGGAGCAGTTCTTC.

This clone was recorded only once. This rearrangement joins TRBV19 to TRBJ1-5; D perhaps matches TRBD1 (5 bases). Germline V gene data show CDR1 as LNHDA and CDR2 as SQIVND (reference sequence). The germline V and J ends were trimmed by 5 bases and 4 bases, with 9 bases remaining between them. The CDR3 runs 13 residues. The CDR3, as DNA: TGTGCCAGTAGTTCGGCAGGGAATCAGCCCCAGCATTTT. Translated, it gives CASSSAGNQPQHF.

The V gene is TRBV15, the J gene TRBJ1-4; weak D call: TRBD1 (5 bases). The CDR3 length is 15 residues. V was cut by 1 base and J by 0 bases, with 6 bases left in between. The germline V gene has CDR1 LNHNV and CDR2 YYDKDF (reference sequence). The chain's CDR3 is CATSRGDSTNEKLFF. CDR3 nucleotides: TGTGCCACCAGCAGAGGGGACTCAACTAATGAAAAACTGTTTTTT.

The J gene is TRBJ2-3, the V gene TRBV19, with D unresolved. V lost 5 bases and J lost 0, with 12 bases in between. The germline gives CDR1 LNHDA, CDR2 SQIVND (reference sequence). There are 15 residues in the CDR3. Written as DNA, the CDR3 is TGTGCCAGTAGTCCCCGCGGCAGGAGCACAGATACGCAGTATTTT. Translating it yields CASSPRGRSTDTQYF.